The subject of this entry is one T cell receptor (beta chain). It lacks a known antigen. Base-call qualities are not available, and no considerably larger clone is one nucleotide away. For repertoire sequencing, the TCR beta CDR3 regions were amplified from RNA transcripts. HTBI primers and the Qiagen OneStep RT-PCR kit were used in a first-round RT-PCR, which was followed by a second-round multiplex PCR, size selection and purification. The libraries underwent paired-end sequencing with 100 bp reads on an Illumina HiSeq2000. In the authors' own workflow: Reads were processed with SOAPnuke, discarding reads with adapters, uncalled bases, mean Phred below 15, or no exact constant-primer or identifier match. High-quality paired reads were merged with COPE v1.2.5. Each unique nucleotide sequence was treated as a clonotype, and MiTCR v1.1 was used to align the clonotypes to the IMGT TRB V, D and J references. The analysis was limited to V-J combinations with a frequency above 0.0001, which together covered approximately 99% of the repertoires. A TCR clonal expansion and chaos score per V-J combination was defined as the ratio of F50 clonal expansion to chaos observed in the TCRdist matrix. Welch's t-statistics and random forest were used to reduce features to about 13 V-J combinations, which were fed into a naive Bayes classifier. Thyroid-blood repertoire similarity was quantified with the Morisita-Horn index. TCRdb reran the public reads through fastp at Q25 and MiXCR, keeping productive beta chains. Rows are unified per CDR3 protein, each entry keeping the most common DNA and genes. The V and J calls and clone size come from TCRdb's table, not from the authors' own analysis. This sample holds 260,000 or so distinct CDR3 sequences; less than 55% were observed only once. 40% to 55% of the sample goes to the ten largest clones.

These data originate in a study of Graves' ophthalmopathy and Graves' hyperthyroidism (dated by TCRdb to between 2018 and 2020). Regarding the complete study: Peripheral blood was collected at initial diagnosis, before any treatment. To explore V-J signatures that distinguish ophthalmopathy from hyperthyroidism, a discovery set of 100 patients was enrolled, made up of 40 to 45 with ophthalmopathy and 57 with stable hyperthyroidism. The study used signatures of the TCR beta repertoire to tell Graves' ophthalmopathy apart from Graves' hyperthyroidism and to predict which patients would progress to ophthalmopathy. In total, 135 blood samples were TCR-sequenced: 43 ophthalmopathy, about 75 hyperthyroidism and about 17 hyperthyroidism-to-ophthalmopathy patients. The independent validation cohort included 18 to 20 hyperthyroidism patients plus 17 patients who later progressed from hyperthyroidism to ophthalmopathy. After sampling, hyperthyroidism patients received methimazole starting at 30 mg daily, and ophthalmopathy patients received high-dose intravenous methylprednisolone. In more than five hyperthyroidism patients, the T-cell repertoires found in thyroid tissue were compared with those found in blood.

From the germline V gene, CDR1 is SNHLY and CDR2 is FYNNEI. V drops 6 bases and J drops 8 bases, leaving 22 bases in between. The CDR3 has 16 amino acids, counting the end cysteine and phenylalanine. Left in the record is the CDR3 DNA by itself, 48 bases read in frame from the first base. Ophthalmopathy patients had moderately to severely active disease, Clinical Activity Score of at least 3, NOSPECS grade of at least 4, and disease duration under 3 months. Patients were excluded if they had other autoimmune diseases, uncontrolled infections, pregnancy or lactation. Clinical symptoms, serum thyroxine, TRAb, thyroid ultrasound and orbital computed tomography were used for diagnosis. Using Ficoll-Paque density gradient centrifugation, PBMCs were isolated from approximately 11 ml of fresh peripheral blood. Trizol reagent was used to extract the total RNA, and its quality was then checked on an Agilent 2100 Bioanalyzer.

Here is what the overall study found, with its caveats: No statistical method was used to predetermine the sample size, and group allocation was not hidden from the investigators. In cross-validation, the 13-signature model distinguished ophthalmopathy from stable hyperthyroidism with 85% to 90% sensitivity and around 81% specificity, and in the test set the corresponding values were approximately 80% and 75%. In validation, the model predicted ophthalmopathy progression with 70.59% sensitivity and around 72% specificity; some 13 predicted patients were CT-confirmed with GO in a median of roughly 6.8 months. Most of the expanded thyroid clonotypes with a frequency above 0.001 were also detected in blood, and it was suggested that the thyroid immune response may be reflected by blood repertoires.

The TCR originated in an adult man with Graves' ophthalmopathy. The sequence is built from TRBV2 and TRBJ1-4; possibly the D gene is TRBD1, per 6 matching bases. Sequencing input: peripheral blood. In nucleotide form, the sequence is TGTGCCAGCAGCCAAGAAGTAGGGGGGCTCGGGGAAAAACTGTTTTTT. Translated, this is CASSQEVGGLGEKLFF.